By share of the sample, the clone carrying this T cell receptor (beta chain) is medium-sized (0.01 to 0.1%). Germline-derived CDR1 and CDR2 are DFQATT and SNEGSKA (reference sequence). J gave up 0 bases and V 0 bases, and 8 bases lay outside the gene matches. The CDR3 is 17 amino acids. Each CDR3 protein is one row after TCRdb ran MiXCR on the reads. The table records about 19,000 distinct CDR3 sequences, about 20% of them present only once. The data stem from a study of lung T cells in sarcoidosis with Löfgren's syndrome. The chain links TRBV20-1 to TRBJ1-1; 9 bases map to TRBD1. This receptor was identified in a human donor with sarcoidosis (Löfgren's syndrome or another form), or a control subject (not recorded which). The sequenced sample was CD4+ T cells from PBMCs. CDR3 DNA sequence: TGCAGTGCTAGAGATAACAGGGGGCGAAGGTTGAACACTGAAGCTTTCTTT. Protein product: CSARDNRGRRLNTEAFF.